The 24 T cell receptor beta chains in this list originate from one sample, sequenced in a study of T cell responses to AZD1222 COVID-19 vaccine (dated by TCRdb to about 2021). The library was made by the immunoSEQ multiplex PCR assay. What TCRdb holds here is the immuneACCESS table cut down to in-frame rearrangements. Part of the clones is not present; checked against another copy, under half of the missing clones reflect an unresolved V gene, and the others are unexplained. The sample records about 82,000 clones, 90% of which are singletons. The leading ten clones occupy about 5.2% of the sample. This specimen's time point label, interpreted: baseline before first vaccination. Source: peripheral blood, taken on day 0 of AZD1222 vaccination. These receptors originate from an adult in good health.

The gene calls are TRBV19 and TRBJ2-3; 14 nucleotides align to TRBD2. Trimming at V came to 5 bases and at J to 2 bases, leaving 6 bases not matched to a gene. The CDR3 contains 17 residues. Germline-derived CDR1 and CDR2 are LNHDA and SQIVND (reference sequence). The CDR3 reads CASSPGLAGVNTDTQYF. CDR3 bases: TGTGCCAGTAGTCCGGGACTAGCGGGGGTGAACACAGATACGCAGTATTTT.

Here the CDR3 DNA reads TGTGCCAGCAGCTTGTGGGGGGGCTATACCGGGGAGCTGTTTTTT. Translated: CASSLWGGYTGELFF. The chain links TRBV5-4 to TRBJ2-2, with a weak D call TRBD2 (7 bases). Between the trimmed V and J ends, which lost 1 base and 5 bases, there was a span of 12 bases. The CDR3 is 15 residues long. Germline V gives CDR1 SGHNT, CDR2 YYREEE (reference sequence).

The J gene is TRBJ2-5, the V gene TRBV28, with D perhaps being TRBD1 or TRBD2 (6 bases each). CDR3 length equals 12 residues. Per germline, CDR1 MDHEN and CDR2 SYDVKM. V was trimmed by 6 bases and J by 5 bases, leaving 10 bases between them. The CDR3 DNA sequence: TGTGCCAGCAGGAGGGGGAGGGAGACCCAGTACTTC. It yields the protein CASRRGRETQYF.

This sequence joins TRBV10-2 and TRBJ1-4; the D gene is possibly TRBD1 (6 bases). V was shortened by 0 bases and J by 5 bases, with 10 bases between the two germline ends. Germline V gives CDR1 WSHSY, CDR2 SAAADI. The CDR3 spans 15 residues. The CDR3 spells CASSESTGQNEKLFF. In nucleotides, the CDR3 is TGCGCCAGCAGTGAGTCTACAGGACAGAATGAAAAACTGTTTTTT.

The chain links TRBV6-1 to TRBJ1-4; 7 bases line up with TRBD1. The CDR3 has 16 amino acids. Germline CDR1 and CDR2: MNHNS and SASEGT. The V gene end was trimmed by 0 bases and the J gene end by 8 bases; junction bases not matched to a gene: 9. For the CDR3, the DNA is TGTGCCAGCAGTGAAGCGCTGGCAGGGGGTCGAGAAAAACTGTTTTTT. It is translated as CASSEALAGGREKLFF.

In this sample, this clone turned up once. The chain has TRBV27 and TRBJ2-1; D is unresolved. The CDR3 totals 16 residues. Trimming took off 3 bases at V and 2 bases at J, with 14 bases between the two ends. In germline, CDR1 is MNHEY, CDR2 SMNVEV (reference sequence). The CDR3: CASSFKREAAYNEQFF. CDR3 DNA sequence: TGTGCCAGCAGTTTCAAAAGGGAAGCAGCCTACAATGAGCAGTTCTTC.

This clone was detected a few times. J is TRBJ2-4 and V is TRBV5-1, with D hard to call. Germline V gene sequence: CDR1 SGHRS, CDR2 YFSETQ. The V gene lost 0 bases and the J gene lost 7 bases, with 5 bases spanning the gap. The CDR3 loop spans 12 amino acids. For the CDR3, the DNA is TGCGCCAGCAGCTTGGAGGGTAACATTCAGTACTTC. Protein product: CASSLEGNIQYF.

The chain recombines TRBV2 with TRBJ2-7; D possibly corresponds to TRBD1 (7 bases). CDR1 SNHLY and CDR2 FYNNEI come from the germline V gene. The CDR3 is made up of 14 amino acids. Trimming left V 6 bases short and J 5 bases short, with 17 bases between. Here the CDR3 reads CASRRDSPSNEQYF. DNA for the CDR3: TGTGCCAGCAGGCGGGACAGCCCTTCTAACGAGCAGTACTTC.

The chain is built from TRBV11-3 and TRBJ2-1; the D gene is possibly TRBD1 (6 bases). Trimming pared 4 bases from V and 9 bases from J, leaving 10 bases between. Germline CDR1 and CDR2: SGHNT and YENEEA. This CDR3 region has 12 residues. The CDR3 region has the DNA TGTGCCAGCAGCTCGGGGACAATTGAGCAGTTCTTC. Protein: CASSSGTIEQFF.

The chain recombines TRBV7-8 with TRBJ1-4; 7 bases align to TRBD1. Trimming cost V 3 bases and J 4 bases; bases outside gene matches: 14. Germline lookup yields CDR1 SGHVS and CDR2 FQNEAQ. The CDR3 loop spans 18 amino acids. The CDR3 bases are TGTGCCAGCAGCTTCAGAAAGGGGACAGTAAGAAGTAATGAAAAACTGTTTTTT. This encodes CASSFRKGTVRSNEKLFF.

V usage is TRBV4-3 and J usage is TRBJ2-3; D unclear. Germline V gene lookup returns CDR1 LGHNA and CDR2 YSLEER. Trimming took 0 bases from V and 6 from J, leaving 16 bases between them. This CDR3 is 16 amino acids long. The CDR3 coding sequence is TGCGCCAGCAGCCAAGACCCCTGGCGTGAAGGGGATACGCAGTATTTT. Its translation: CASSQDPWREGDTQYF.

This chain links TRBV7-2 with TRBJ1-1; perhaps TRBD1 as D (6 bases). The CDR3 contains 14 residues. Germline values: CDR1 SGHTA, CDR2 FQGNSA. With 4 bases removed from V and 7 bases from J, the gap between germline ends came to 16 bases. The CDR3 region is CASSSPGGHLEAFF. In DNA form, the CDR3 reads TGTGCCAGCAGCTCGCCCGGGGGACACCTTGAAGCTTTCTTT. The complete variable domain, with remaining parts taken from reference TRBV7-2 and TRBJ1-1, reads GAGVSQSPSNKVTEKGKDVELRCDPISGHTALYWYRQSLGQGLEFLIYFQGNSAPDKSGLPSDRFSAERTGGSVSTLTIQRTQQEDSAVYLCASSSPGGHLEAFFGQGTRLTVV.

Only a few counts were recorded for this clone. The rearrangement uses TRBV11-3 and TRBJ2-3; 7 nucleotides align to TRBD2. This CDR3 comprises 17 residues. After removal of 0 bases from V and 2 bases from J, the junction contained 8 bases not matched to a gene. Germline V gene data show CDR1 as SGHNT and CDR2 as YENEEA. In DNA form, the CDR3 reads TGTGCCAGCAGCTTAGATTCGGCTAGCGGCTTCACAGATACGCAGTATTTT. Translated: CASSLDSASGFTDTQYF.

The rearrangement uses TRBV29-1 and TRBJ2-3; TRBD2 matches at 13 bases. Germline CDR1 SQVTM, CDR2 ANQGSEA. The ends lost 3 bases at V and 9 bases at J; junction bases unmatched: 6. This CDR3 is 14 amino acids long. In DNA, the CDR3 is TGCAGCGTTGATACTAGCGGGGGGGCCGAGACGCAGTATTTT. As protein: CSVDTSGGAETQYF.

This clone is judged large (0.1 to 1%). The CDR3 coding sequence is TGTGCCATCAGTGATCGGAGCGGGGGCTCAAACAATGAGCAGTTCTTC. As protein: CAISDRSGGSNNEQFF. V is TRBV10-3 and J is TRBJ2-1; 8 bases map to TRBD2. The CDR3 contains 16 residues. Germline V CDR1 and CDR2: ENHRY, SYGVKD. With V trimmed by 3 bases and J by 5 bases, 9 bases remained unmatched.

The chain employs TRBV29-1 and TRBJ2-6; D not certain. The CDR3 is 18 residues long. Deletions cut 4 bases from V and 0 bases from J, with 19 bases between. Looked up from germline, CDR1 is SQVTM and CDR2 is ANQGSEA. CDR3: CSVVTLGSSGSGANVLTF. The DNA for the CDR3 is TGCAGCGTTGTAACCCTGGGATCGAGTGGCTCTGGGGCCAACGTCCTGACTTTC.

This chain connects TRBV24-1 to TRBJ2-3, with D hard to call. V was shortened by 2 bases and J by 2 bases, with 4 bases between the two germline ends. Germline V gives CDR1 KGHDR, CDR2 SFDVKD. The CDR3 has 13 residues. The CDR3 DNA reads TGTGCCACCAGTGATTATTCCACAGATACGCAGTATTTT. This codes for CATSDYSTDTQYF.

This sequence joins TRBV7-9 and TRBJ2-5, with D unclear. V dropped 0 bases and J dropped 5 bases, with 7 bases sitting between them. The CDR3 is 13 amino acids. Germline V lookup: CDR1 SEHNR, CDR2 FQNEAQ (reference sequence). DNA of the CDR3: TGTGCCAGCAGCTTAGCGTGGGTTGAGACCCAGTACTTC. This sequence encodes CASSLAWVETQYF.

The chain links TRBV7-9 to TRBJ1-1, with D perhaps matching TRBD1 (6 bases). V was pared by 2 bases and J by 1 base, with 11 bases between. Germline V gene data show CDR1 as SEHNR and CDR2 as FQNEAQ (reference sequence). The CDR3 length is 15 residues. The CDR3 spells CASSLFLGGNTEAFF. CDR3 in DNA: TGTGCCAGCAGCTTATTTCTAGGGGGGAACACTGAAGCTTTCTTT.

The chain combines TRBV3-1 (or the pseudogene TRBV3-2) with TRBJ2-1, with D possibly being TRBD2 (6 bases). This CDR3 spans 16 amino acids. Trimming pared 0 bases from V and 12 bases from J, leaving 21 bases between. Germline V gene lookup returns CDR1 LGHDT and CDR2 YNNKEL (reference sequence). Written as DNA, the CDR3 is TGTGCCAGCAGCCAAGATTCCAGACAGTGGGAGCGGGTGCAGTTCTTC. Protein product: CASSQDSRQWERVQFF.

The rearrangement uses TRBV7-2 and TRBJ2-5; either TRBD1 or TRBD2 may fit D (6 bases each). From germline, CDR1 is SGHTA and CDR2 FQGNSA. V was trimmed by 5 bases and J by 5 bases, leaving 15 bases between them. The CDR3 has 14 residues. CDR3 loop: CASSTNQGRETQYF. The CDR3 nucleotides are TGTGCCAGCAGCACTAACCAGGGGAGGGAGACCCAGTACTTC. Drawing the rest from reference TRBV7-2 and TRBJ2-5, the complete variable domain is GAGVSQSPSNKVTEKGKDVELRCDPISGHTALYWYRQSLGQGLEFLIYFQGNSAPDKSGLPSDRFSAERTGGSVSTLTIQRTQQEDSAVYLCASSTNQGRETQYFGPGTRLLVL.

This clone was seen more than once but under ten times. The chain combines TRBV7-9 with TRBJ1-4, with 8 positions matching TRBD1. The ends lost 4 bases at V and 8 bases at J; junction bases unmatched: 9. The V gene's germline CDR1 is SEHNR and CDR2 FQNEAQ (reference sequence). The CDR3 contains 15 residues. The CDR3 spells CASSSDRGVGEKLFF. The CDR3 DNA is TGTGCCAGCAGCTCCGACAGGGGTGTCGGGGAAAAACTGTTTTTT.

The chain has TRBV6-4 and TRBJ1-1; 8 bases match TRBD1. The junction had 11 bases not matched to a gene; V was cut back by 6 bases and J by 2 bases. The CDR3 totals 16 residues. The V gene's germline CDR1 is MRHNA and CDR2 SNTAGT. CDR3: CASSAEWTGTNTEAFF. The CDR3 DNA reads as TGTGCCAGCAGCGCCGAATGGACAGGGACAAACACTGAAGCTTTCTTT.

This clone was observed a handful of times. This chain links TRBV2 with TRBJ1-1, with unresolved D. CDR1 SNHLY and CDR2 FYNNEI come from the germline V gene. V dropped 7 bases and J dropped 8 bases, with 23 bases sitting between them. CDR3 length: 15 residues. The CDR3 bases are TGTGCCAGCACCGGCACGGGAGGATCACTAACGGAAGCTTTCTTT. Translation: CASTGTGGSLTEAFF.